Given below is one T cell receptor beta chain in context. Participant reports of clinical history set cohort assignment. During the 2 weeks before they entered the study, exposed participants had met someone with a PCR-confirmed or clinician-diagnosed COVID-19 case. This record belongs to a study of blood T cell repertoires in COVID-19. Across the whole study: In each case, the material was cDNA or gDNA derived from T cells, B-cell-depleted T cells, or PBMCs.

Profiling relied on immunoSEQ multiplex PCR, and the TCRdb table lists in-frame clones only, not all of them. Of approximately 150,000 clones listed, roughly nine tenths were seen once; the top ten hold approximately 4.3%. The TCR comes from a woman between 40 and 50 years old who had been exposed to COVID-19. The sequenced sample was PBMCs or T cells enriched from blood (not recorded which).

The CDR3 loop reads CARSLPHLDLLSGNTIYF. CDR3 bases: TGTGCCAGAAGCTTGCCCCACTTAGATCTCCTCTCTGGAAACACCATATATTTT. V and J are TRBV5-3 and TRBJ1-3, with D hard to call. TRBV5-3 is assigned to the ORF class and has an uncertain function. This CDR3 region has 18 residues. V was trimmed by 1 base and J by 0 bases, leaving 17 bases between them.